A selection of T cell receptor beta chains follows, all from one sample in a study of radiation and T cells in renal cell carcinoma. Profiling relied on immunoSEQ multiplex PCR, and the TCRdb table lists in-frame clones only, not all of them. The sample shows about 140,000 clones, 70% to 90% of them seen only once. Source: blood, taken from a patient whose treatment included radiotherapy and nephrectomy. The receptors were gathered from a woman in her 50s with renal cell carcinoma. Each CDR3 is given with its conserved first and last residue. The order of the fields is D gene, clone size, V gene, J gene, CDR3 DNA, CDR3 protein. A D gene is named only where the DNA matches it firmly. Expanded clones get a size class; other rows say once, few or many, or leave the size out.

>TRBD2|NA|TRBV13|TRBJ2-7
TGTGCCAGCAGCATACTAGCGGAGGACTACGAGCAGTACTTC
CASSILAEDYEQYF
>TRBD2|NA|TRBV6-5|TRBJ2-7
TGTGCCGCGACTAGGGTAGCGGGATCCTACGAGCAGTACTTC
CAATRVAGSYEQYF
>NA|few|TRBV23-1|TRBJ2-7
TGCGCCAATAGGGGGTTCCCCCACGAGCAGTACTTC
CANRGFPHEQYF
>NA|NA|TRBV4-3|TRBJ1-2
TGCGCCAGCAGCCAAGATTACCTAATAAACTATGGCTACACCTTC
CASSQDYLINYGYTF
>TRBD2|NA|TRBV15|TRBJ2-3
TGTGCCACCAGCAGAGATCGGGACTACACAGATACGCAGTATTTT
CATSRDRDYTDTQYF
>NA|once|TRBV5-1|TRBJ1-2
TGCGCCAGCAGCAGGGGGACAACTAACTATGGCTACACCTTC
CASSRGTTNYGYTF
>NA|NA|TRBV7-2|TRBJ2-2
TGTGCCAGCAGCCCCCGGGTGGCCACCGGGGAGCTGTTTTTT
CASSPRVATGELFF
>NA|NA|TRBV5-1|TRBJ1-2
TGCGCCAGCAGCTTGTCGGCAGGGGCTAACTATGGCTACACCTTC
CASSLSAGANYGYTF
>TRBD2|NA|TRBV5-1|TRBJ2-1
TGCGCCAGCAGCCCCTCCCCCGGGGCGGGAGGCGTCTATGAGCAGTTCTTC
CASSPSPGAGGVYEQFF
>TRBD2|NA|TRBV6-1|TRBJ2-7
TGTGCCAGCAATGAGGACAGGGGACTAGCGGGGGACGAGCAGTACTTC
CASNEDRGLAGDEQYF
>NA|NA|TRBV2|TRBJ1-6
TGTGCCAGCAGTGACCGGAATTCACCCCTCCACTTT
CASSDRNSPLHF
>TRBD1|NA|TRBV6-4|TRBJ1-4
TGTGCCAGCAGTGAGCCTACGGACAGGGGGCCGGGGGAAAAACTGTTTTTT
CASSEPTDRGPGEKLFF
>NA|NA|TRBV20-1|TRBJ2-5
TGCAGTGCTAGCGGGGCGGAGACCCAGTACTTC
CSASGAETQYF
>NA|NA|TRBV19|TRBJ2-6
TGTGCCAGTAGTATCAGAGGGGCTGGGGCCAACGTCCTGACTTTC
CASSIRGAGANVLTF
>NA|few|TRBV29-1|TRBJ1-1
TGCAGCGGCACATTGAACACTGAAGCTTTCTTT
CSGTLNTEAFF
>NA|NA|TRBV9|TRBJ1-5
TGTGCCAGCAGCCCTAGACGGCCCCAGCATTTT
CASSPRRPQHF
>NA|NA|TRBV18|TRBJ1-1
TGTGCCAGCTCACCACCGTCCAAGCCGAACACTGAAGCTTTCTTT
CASSPPSKPNTEAFF
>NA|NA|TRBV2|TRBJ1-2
TGTGCCAGCAGGGCGGGGGCGGACACCTTC
CASRAGADTF
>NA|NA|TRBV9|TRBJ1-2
TGTGCCAGCAGCGTGCGGGACATAGCTAACTATGGCTACACCTTC
CASSVRDIANYGYTF
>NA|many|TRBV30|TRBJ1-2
TGTGCCTGGAACACCGAAAGATCCTATGGCTACACCTTC
CAWNTERSYGYTF
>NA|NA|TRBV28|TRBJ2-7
TGTGCCAGCAAGTCCGCCTACGAGCAGTACTTC
CASKSAYEQYF
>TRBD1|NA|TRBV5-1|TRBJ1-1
TGCGCCAGCAGCGGGGGACAGTTTAACACTGAAGCTTTCTTT
CASSGGQFNTEAFF
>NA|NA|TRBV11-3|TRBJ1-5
TGTGCCAGCAGCTTAGTAGGATGTCGGGGTAGGTCGCGCAATCAGCCCCAGCATTTT
CASSLVGCRGRSRNQPQHF
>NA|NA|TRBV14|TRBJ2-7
TGTGCCAGCAGCCAAGATTCAAGGTTTAGCTCCTACGAGCAGTACTTC
CASSQDSRFSSYEQYF
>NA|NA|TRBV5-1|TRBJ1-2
TGCGCCAGCAGCTTGGAAACCCGGAACTATGGCTACACCTTC
CASSLETRNYGYTF
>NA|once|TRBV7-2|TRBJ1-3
TGTGCCAGCAGCCACCGGACTGGGTCTGGAAACACCATATATTTT
CASSHRTGSGNTIYF
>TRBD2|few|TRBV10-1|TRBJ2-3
TGCGCCAGCAGTGACGTGGGACTAGCGGGAAGACCAGATACGCAGTATTTT
CASSDVGLAGRPDTQYF
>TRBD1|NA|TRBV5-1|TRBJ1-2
TGCGCCAGCAGCTTGGAGGGGATTACAGGGGACGGCTACACCTTC
CASSLEGITGDGYTF
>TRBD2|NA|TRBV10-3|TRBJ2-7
TGTGCCATCAGTGAGTCTAGCGGGAGGCTCCCCTACGAGCAGTACTTC
CAISESSGRLPYEQYF
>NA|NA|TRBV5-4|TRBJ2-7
TGTGCCAGCAGCTTGGAGGTGACCTACGAGCAGTACTTC
CASSLEVTYEQYF
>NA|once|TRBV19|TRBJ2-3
TGTGCCAGTAGTCGTGGGAGGACAGATACGCAGTATTTT
CASSRGRTDTQYF
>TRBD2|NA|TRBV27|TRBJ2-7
TGTGCCAGCAGTTTATGGGCGGGAGATAGCTACGAGCAGTACTTC
CASSLWAGDSYEQYF
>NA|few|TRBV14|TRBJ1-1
TGTGCCAGCAGCCAAAAATCACTGGGAACTGAAGCTTTCTTT
CASSQKSLGTEAFF
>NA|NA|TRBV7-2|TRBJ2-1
TGTGCCAGCAGCCCCTCCCGGGGGCGCTCCTACAATGAGCAGTTCTTC
CASSPSRGRSYNEQFF
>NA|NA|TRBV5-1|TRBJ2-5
TGCGCCACCAAAGCAAGTGTAGAACAGGAGACCCAGTACTTC
CATKASVEQETQYF
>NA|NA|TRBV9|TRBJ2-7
TGTGCCAGCAACAGAGGGGGTTTTGCCTACGAGCAGTACTTC
CASNRGGFAYEQYF
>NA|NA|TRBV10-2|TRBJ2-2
TGCGCCACCATCCCACAGCAGGTCACCGGGGAGCTGTTTTTT
CATIPQQVTGELFF
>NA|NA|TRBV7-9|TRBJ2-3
TGTGCCAGCAGCTTTAAACGGGAGACAGATACGCAGTATTTT
CASSFKRETDTQYF
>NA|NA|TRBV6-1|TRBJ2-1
TGTGCCAGCAGTGCGGCCGGGACCCGACCTTACAATGAGCAGTTCTTC
CASSAAGTRPYNEQFF
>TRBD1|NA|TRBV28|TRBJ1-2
TGTGCCAGCACCATGCCCTCAGGGGGCCAGGGCTACACCTTC
CASTMPSGGQGYTF
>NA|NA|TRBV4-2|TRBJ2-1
TGTGCCAGCAGCCAAGATCGGGGACTCATCTCCTACAATGAGCAGTTCTTC
CASSQDRGLISYNEQFF
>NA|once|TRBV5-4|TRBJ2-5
TGTGCCAGCAGCCCAAAGCCAGCGGGAGAGACCCAGTACTTC
CASSPKPAGETQYF
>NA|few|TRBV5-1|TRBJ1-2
TGCGCCAGCAGCTTGTCAGGGCTGGACTATGGCTACACCTTC
CASSLSGLDYGYTF
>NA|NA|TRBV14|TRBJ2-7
TGTGCCAGCAGCCCCCCCCCTGGACAGCCGTCCTACGAGCAGTACTTC
CASSPPPGQPSYEQYF
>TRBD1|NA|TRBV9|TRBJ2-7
TGTGCCAGCACCAGAGGACAGGGGCCCTACGAGCAGTACTTC
CASTRGQGPYEQYF
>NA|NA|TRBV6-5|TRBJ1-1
TGTGCCAGCAGTTTGACAGGTCTGCCTGAAGCTTTCTTT
CASSLTGLPEAFF
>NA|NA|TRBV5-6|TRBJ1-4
TGTGCCAGCAGCTTGGCGGGGGCTAATGAAAAACTGTTTTTT
CASSLAGANEKLFF
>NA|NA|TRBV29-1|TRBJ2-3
TGCAGCGTTGACCAATATAGCACAGATACGCAGTATTTT
CSVDQYSTDTQYF
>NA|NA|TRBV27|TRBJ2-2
TGTGCCAGCAGTGACCCCCCAAGTGGCGGGGAGCTGTTTTTT
CASSDPPSGGELFF
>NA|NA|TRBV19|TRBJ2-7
TGTGCCAGTAGTTCCGGGACACTTGCCTACGAGCAGTACTTC
CASSSGTLAYEQYF
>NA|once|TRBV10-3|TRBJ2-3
TGTGCCATCAGTGAGAACCGGGATTCAGATACGCAGTATTTT
CAISENRDSDTQYF
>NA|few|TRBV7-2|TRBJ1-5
TGTGCCAGCGGTATGGGTCCCGATCAGCCCCAGCATTTT
CASGMGPDQPQHF
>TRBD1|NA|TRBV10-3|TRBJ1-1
TGTGCCATCAAAACCCAGGGGGCCGCTGAAGCTTTCTTT
CAIKTQGAAEAFF
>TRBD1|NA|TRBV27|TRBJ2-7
TGTGCCAGCAGTATCCGACAGGGGGAGAAATACGAGCAGTACTTC
CASSIRQGEKYEQYF
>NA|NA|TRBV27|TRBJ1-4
TGTGCCAGCAGTTTATCCCTACTCGGGGGGGCTAGTGGTGAAAAACTGTTTTTT
CASSLSLLGGASGEKLFF
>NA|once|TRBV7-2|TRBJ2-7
TGTGCCAGCAGCTTCCAAAACGGATACGAGCAGTACTTC
CASSFQNGYEQYF
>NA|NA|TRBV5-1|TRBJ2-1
TGCGCCAGCAAGGACAGAAGGGATGAGCAGTTCTTC
CASKDRRDEQFF
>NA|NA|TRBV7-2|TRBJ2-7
TGTGCCAGCAGCTTAGATCCCCTCGGCCAGTCCTACGAGCAGTACTTC
CASSLDPLGQSYEQYF
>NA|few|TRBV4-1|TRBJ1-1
TGCGCCAGCAGCCAACTCAGGGCCACTGAAGCTTTCTTT
CASSQLRATEAFF
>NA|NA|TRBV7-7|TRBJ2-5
TGTGCCAGCAGCTCCCCGTGGGAGGAGACCCAGTACTTC
CASSSPWEETQYF